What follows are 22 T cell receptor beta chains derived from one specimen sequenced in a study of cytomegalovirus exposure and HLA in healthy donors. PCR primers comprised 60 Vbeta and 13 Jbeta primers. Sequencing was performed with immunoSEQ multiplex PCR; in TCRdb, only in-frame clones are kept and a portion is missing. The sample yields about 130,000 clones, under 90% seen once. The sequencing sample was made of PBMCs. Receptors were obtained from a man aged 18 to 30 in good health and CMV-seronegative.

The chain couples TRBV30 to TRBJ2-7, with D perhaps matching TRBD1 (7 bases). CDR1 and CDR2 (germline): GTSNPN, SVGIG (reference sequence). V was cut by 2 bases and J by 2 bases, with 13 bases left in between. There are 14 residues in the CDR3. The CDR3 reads CAWSPGDSTYEQYF. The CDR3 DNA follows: TGTGCCTGGAGTCCGGGGGACAGCACCTACGAGCAGTACTTC. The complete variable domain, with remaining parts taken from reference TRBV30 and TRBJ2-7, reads SQTIHQWPATLVQPVGSPLSLECTVEGTSNPNLYWYRQAAGRGLQLLFYSVGIGQISSEVPQNLSASRPQDRQFILSSKKLLLSDSGFYLCAWSPGDSTYEQYFGPGTRLTVT.

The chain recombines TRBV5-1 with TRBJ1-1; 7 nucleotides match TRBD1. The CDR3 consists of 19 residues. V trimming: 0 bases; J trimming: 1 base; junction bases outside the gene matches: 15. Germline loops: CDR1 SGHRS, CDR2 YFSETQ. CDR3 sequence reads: CASSLELTGPTIWNTEAFF. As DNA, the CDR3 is TGCGCCAGCAGCTTGGAGTTGACAGGGCCGACTATTTGGAACACTGAAGCTTTCTTT.

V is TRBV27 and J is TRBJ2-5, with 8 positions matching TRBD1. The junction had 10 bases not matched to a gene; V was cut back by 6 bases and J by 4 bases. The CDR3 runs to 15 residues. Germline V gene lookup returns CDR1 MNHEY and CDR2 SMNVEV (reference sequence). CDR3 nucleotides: TGTGCCAGCAGCCGCGGACAGGGTCTTGGAGAGACCCAGTACTTC. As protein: CASSRGQGLGETQYF.

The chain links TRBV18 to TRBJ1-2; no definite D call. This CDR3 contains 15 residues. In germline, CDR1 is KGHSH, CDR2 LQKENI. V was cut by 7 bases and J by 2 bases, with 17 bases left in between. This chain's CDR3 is CASYYEGFLNYGYTF. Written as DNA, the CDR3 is TGTGCCAGCTACTATGAAGGATTTTTAAACTATGGCTACACCTTC.

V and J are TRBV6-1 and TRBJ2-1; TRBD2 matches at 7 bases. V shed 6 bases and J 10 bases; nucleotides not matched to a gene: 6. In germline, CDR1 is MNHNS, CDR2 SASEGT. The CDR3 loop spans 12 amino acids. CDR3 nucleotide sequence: TGTGCCAGCAGCCCCAGCGGGGCGGAGCAGTTCTTC. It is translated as CASSPSGAEQFF.

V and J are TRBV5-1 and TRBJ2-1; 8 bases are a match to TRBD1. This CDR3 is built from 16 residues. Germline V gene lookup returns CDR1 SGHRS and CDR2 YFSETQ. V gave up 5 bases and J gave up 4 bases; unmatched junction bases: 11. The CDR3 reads CASRLQGDTRYNEQFF. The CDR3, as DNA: TGCGCCAGCAGGTTACAGGGGGACACCAGATACAATGAGCAGTTCTTC.

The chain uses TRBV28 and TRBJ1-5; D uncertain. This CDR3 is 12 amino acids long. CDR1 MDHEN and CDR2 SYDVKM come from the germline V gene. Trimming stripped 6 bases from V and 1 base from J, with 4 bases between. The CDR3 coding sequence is TGTGCCAGCAGAACAAGCAATCAGCCCCAGCATTTT. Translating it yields CASRTSNQPQHF.

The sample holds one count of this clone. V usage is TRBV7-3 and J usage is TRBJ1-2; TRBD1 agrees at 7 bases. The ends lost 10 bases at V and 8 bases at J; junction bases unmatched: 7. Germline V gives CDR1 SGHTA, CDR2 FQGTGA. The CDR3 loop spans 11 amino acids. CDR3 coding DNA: TGTGCCATCCAGGGGGTCGGGGGCTACACCTTC. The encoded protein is CAIQGVGGYTF. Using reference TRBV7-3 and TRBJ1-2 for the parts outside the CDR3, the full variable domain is GAGVSQTPSNKVTEKGKYVELRCDPISGHTALYWYRQSLGQGPEFLIYFQGTGAADDSGLPNDRFFAVRPEGSVSTLKIQRTERGDSAVYLCAIQGVGGYTFGSGTRLTVV.

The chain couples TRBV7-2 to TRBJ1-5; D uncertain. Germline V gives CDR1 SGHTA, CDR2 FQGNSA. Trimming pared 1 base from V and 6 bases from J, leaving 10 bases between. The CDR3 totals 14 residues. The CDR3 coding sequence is TGTGCCAGCAGCTTAGGACCGGGTAGTCAGCCCCAGCATTTT. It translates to CASSLGPGSQPQHF.

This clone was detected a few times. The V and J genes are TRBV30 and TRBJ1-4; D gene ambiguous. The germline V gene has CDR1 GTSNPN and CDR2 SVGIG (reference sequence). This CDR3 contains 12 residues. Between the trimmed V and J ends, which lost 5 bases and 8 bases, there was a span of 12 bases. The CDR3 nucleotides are TGTGCCTGGTCCCAGGTCAAGGAAAAACTGTTTTTT. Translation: CAWSQVKEKLFF.

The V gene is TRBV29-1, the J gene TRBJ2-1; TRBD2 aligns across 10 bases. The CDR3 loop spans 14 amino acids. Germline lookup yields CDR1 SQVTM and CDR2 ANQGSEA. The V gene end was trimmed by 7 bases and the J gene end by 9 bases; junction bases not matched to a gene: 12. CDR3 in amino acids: CSGPIAGGPGEQFF. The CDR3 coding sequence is TGCAGCGGCCCGATAGCGGGGGGCCCCGGTGAGCAGTTCTTC.

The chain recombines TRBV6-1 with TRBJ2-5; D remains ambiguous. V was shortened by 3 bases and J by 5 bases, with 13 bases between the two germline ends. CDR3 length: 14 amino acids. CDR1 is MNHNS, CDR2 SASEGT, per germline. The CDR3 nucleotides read TGTGCCAGCAGTGAGGGCCTGACCAGGGAGACCCAGTACTTC. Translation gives CASSEGLTRETQYF.

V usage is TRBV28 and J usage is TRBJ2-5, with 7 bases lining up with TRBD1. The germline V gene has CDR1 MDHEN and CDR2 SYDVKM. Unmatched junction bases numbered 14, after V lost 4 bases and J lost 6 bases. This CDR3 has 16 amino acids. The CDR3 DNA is TGTGCCAGCAGTTCACAGGGGCCCCTGGGAGTGAAGACCCAGTACTTC. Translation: CASSSQGPLGVKTQYF.

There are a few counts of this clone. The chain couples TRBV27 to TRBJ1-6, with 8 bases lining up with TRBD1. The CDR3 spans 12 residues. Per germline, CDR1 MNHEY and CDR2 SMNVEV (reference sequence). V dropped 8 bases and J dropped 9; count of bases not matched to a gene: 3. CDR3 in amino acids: CASGDRPSPLHF. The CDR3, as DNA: TGTGCCAGCGGGGACAGGCCTTCACCCCTCCACTTT.

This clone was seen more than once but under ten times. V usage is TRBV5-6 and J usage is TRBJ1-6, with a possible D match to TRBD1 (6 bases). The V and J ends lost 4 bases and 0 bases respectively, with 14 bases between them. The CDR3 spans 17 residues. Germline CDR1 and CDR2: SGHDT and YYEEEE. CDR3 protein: CASSRSQGSSYNSPLHF. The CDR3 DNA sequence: TGTGCCAGCAGCAGAAGCCAGGGGAGCTCCTATAATTCACCCCTCCACTTT.

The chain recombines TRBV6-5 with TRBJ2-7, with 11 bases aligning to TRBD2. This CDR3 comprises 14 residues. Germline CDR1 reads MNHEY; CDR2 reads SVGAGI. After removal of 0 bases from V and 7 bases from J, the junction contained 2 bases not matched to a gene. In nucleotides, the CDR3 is TGTGCCAGCAGTTACTCAACTAGCGGGAGAGAGCAGTACTTC. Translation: CASSYSTSGREQYF.

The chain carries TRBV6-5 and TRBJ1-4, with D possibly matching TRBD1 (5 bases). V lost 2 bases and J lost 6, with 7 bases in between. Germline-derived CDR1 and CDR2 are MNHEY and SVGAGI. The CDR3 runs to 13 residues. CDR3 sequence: CASSYGGDEKLFF. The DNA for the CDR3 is TGTGCCAGCAGTTACGGGGGGGATGAAAAACTGTTTTTT.

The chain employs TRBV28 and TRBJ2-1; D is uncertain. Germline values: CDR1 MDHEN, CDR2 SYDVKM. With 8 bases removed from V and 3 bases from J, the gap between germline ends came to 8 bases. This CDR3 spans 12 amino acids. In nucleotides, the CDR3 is TGTGCCAGCGCGGTAAACTACAATGAGCAGTTCTTC. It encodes CASAVNYNEQFF.

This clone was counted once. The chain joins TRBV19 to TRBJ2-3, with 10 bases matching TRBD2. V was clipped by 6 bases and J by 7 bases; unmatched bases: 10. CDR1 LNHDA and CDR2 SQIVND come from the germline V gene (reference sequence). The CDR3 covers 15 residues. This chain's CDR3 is CASRTSGGALYTQYF. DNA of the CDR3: TGTGCCAGTAGAACGAGCGGGGGGGCCCTATATACGCAGTATTTT.

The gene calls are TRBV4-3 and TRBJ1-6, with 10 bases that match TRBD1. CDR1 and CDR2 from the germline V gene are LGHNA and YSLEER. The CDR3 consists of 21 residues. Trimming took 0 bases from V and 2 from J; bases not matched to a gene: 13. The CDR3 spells CASSQERVGQGKSPYNSPLHF. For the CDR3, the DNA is TGCGCCAGCAGCCAAGAGAGGGTGGGACAGGGGAAAAGCCCCTATAATTCACCCCTCCACTTT.

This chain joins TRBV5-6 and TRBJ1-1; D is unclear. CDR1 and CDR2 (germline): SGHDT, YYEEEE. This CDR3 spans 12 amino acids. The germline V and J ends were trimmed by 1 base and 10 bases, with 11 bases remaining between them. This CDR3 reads CASSLNRGGAFF. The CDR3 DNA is TGTGCCAGCAGCTTGAATAGAGGTGGAGCTTTCTTT.

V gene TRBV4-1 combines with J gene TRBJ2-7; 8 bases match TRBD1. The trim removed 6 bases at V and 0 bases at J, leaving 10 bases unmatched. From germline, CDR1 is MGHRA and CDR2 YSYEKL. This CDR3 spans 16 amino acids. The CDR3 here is CASSHDRTGFSYEQYF. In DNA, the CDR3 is TGCGCCAGCAGTCACGACAGGACAGGGTTCTCCTACGAGCAGTACTTC.